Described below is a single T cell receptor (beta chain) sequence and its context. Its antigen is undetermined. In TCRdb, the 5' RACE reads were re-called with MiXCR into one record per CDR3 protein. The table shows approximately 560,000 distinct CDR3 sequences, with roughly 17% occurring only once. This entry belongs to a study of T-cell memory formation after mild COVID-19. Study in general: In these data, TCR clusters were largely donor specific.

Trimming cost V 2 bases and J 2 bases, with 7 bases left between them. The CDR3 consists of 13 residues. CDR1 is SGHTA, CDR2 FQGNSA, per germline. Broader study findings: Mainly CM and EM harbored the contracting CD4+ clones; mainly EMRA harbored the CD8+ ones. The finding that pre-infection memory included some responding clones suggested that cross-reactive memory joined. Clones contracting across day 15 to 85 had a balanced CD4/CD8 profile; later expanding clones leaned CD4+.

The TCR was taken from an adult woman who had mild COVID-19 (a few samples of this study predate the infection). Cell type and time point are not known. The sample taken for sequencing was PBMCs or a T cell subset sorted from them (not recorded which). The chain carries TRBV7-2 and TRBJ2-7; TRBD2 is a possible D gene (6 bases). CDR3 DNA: TGTGCCAGCAGCTTACTAGCGACCTACGAGCAGTACTTC. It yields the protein CASSLLATYEQYF.